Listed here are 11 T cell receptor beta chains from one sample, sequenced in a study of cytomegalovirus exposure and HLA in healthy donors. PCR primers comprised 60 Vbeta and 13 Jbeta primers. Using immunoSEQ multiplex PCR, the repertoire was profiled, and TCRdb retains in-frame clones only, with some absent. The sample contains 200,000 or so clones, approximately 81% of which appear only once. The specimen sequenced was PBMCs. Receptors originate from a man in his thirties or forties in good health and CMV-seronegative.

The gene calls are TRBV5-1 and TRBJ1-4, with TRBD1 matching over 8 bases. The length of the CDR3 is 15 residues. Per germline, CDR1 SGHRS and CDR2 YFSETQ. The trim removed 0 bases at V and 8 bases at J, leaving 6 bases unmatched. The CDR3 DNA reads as TGCGCCAGCAGCTTGGTGGGGACAGGTGCCGAAAAACTGTTTTTT. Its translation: CASSLVGTGAEKLFF.

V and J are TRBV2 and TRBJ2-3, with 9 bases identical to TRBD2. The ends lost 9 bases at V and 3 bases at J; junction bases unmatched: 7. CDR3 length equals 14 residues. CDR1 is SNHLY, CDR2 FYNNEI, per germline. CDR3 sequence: CARGSGGRTDTQYF. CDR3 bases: TGTGCCAGAGGGAGCGGGGGGAGAACAGATACGCAGTATTTT.

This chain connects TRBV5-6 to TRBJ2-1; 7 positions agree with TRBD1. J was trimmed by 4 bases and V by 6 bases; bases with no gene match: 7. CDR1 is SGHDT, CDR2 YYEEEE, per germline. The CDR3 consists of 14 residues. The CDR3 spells CASTISTGYNEQFF. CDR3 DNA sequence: TGTGCCAGCACCATCTCGACAGGGTACAATGAGCAGTTCTTC.

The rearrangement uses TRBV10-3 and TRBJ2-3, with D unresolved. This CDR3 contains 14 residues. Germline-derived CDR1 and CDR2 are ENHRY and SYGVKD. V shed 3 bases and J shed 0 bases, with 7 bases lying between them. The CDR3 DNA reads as TGTGCCATCAGTGATTTGCGGAGCACAGATACGCAGTATTTT. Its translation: CAISDLRSTDTQYF.

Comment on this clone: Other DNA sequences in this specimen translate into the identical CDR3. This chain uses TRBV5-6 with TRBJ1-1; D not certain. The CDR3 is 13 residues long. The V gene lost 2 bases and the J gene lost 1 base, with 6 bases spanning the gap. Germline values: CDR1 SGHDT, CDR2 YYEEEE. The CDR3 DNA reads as TGTGCCAGCAGCTTAGGGAGGAACACTGAAGCTTTCTTT. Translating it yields CASSLGRNTEAFF.

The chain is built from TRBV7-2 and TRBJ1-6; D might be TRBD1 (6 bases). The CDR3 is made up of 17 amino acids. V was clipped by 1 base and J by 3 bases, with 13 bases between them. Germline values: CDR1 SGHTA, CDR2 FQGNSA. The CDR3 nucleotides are TGTGCCAGCAGCTTAGGCAGGGGAAGAAGCTATAATTCACCCCTCCACTTT. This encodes CASSLGRGRSYNSPLHF.

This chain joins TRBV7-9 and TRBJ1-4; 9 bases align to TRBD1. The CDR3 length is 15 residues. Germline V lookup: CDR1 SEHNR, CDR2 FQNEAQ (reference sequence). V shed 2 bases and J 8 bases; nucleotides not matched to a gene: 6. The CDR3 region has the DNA TGTGCCAGCAGCTTACCTATAGGACAGGGGGAAAAACTGTTTTTT. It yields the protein CASSLPIGQGEKLFF.

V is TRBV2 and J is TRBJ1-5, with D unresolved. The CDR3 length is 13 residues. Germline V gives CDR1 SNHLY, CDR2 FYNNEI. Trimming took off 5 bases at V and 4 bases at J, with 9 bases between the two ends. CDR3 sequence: CASSPRENQPQHF. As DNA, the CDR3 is TGTGCCAGCAGTCCCCGGGAGAATCAGCCCCAGCATTTT.

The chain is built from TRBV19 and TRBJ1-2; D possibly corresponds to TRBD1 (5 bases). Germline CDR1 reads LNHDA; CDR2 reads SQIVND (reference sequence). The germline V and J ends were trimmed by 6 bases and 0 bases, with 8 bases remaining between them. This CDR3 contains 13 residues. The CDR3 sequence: CASRQVSNYGYTF. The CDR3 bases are TGTGCCAGTAGACAGGTCTCTAACTATGGCTACACCTTC.

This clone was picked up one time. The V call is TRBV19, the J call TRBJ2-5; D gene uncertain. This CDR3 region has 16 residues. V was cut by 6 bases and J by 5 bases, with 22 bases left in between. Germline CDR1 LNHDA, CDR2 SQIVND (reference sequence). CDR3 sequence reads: CASSRSLGSGRETQYF. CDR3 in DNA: TGTGCCAGTAGCCGGTCACTCGGATCAGGTCGGGAGACCCAGTACTTC. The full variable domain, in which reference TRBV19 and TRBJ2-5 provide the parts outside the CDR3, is DGGITQSPKYLFRKEGQNVTLSCEQNLNHDAMYWYRQDPGQGLRLIYYSQIVNDFQKGDIAEGYSVSREKKESFPLTVTSAQKNPTAFYLCASSRSLGSGRETQYFGPGTRLLVL.

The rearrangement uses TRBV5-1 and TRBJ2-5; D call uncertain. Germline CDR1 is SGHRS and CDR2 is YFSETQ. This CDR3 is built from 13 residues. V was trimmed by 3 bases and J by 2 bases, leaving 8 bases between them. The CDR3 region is CASSYSPQETQYF. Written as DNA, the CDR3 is TGCGCCAGCAGCTACAGCCCTCAAGAGACCCAGTACTTC.